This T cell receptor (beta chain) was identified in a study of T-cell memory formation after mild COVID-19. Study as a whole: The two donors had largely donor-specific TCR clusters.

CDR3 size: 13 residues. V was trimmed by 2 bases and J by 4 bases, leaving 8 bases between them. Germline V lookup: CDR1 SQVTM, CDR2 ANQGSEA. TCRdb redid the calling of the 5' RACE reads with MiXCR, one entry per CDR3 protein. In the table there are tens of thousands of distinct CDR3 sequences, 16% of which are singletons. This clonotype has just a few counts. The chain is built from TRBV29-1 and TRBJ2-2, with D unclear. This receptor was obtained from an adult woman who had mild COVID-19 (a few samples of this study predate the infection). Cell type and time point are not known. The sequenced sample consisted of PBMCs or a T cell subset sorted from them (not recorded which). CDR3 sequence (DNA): TGCAGCGTTGAAATCACCGGCACCGGGGAGCTGTTTTTT. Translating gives CSVEITGTGELFF.